This TCR beta chain comes out of a study of vaccination effects on CD4 cells after COVID-19. Looking at the study overall: Subjects were given two BNT162b2 or mRNA-1273 vaccine doses. A couple of convalescent patients each provided a sample, at 16 days and at one week before vaccination.

Worth noting for this clone: Antigen specificity is unknown.

The repertoire was sequenced with immunoSEQ multiplex PCR; TCRdb's copy has only in-frame clones and lacks some. The sample lists 50,000 to 70,000 clones; approximately 78% were seen once. The germline CDR1 and CDR2 sequences are KGHSH and LQKENI. V was pared by 0 bases and J by 5 bases, with 11 bases between. This CDR3 is built from 14 residues. Culture proceeded for approximately nine days, and CD4+ T cells were then isolated. Confirmation by PCR established that the person had SARS-CoV-2 infection between March and December 2020. The source is a human donor who had a prior SARS-CoV-2 infection. The V gene is TRBV18, the J gene TRBJ2-7; D is ambiguous. The source material was CD4+ T cells from PBMCs cultured without peptide, sampled before COVID-19 vaccination. This CDR3 reads CASSPPAASDEQYF. The CDR3 region has the DNA TGTGCCAGCTCACCACCCGCCGCGTCTGACGAGCAGTACTTC. The complete variable domain, with remaining parts taken from reference TRBV18 and TRBJ2-7, reads NAGVMQNPRHLVRRRGQEARLRCSPMKGHSHVYWYRQLPEEGLKFMVYLQKENIIDESGMPKERFSAEFPKEGPSILRIQQVVRGDSAAYFCASSPPAASDEQYFGPGTRLTVT.